This is a list of T cell receptor beta chains from one sample in a study of vaccination and CD4 T cells after COVID-19. TCRdb fed the PCR reads into MiXCR, producing one record per CDR3 protein. Found here are several thousand distinct CDR3 sequences, 24% of them singletons; the top ten hold roughly 30%. These TCRs' antigens remain unknown. Sequences were obtained from CD4+ T cells from blood, cultured in vitro. The receptors here all came from a human donor in good health. Each CDR3 is given with its conserved first and last residue. The D gene is left open where the match is weak. Size is stated for part of the rows, as once, few or many counts, or as a class when the clone is expanded.

v_call: TRBV5-1; d_call: .; j_call: TRBJ1-1; clone_size: .; cdr3_nt: TGCGCCAGCAGCATTTCGACGGTGAACACTGAAGCTTTCTTT; cdr3_aa: CASSISTVNTEAFF
v_call: TRBV20-1; d_call: TRBD1; j_call: TRBJ1-2; clone_size: medium-sized; cdr3_nt: TGCGGAGCCGGGACAGCAAACTATGGCTACACCTTC; cdr3_aa: CGAGTANYGYTF
v_call: TRBV7-3; d_call: .; j_call: TRBJ2-3; clone_size: .; cdr3_nt: TGTGCCAGCAGCTTAATCTTGAACCCCTCAGATACGCAGTATTTT; cdr3_aa: CASSLILNPSDTQYF
v_call: TRBV20-1; d_call: .; j_call: TRBJ1-1; clone_size: medium-sized; cdr3_nt: TGCAGTGCTTCCCACGGGGAAGCGGCTTTCTTT; cdr3_aa: CSASHGEAAFF
v_call: TRBV21-1; d_call: .; j_call: TRBJ1-2; clone_size: .; cdr3_nt: TGTGCCACCCTAAATGCGAAACCGGGACAGTGGGGCTATGGCTACACCTTC; cdr3_aa: CATLNAKPGQWGYGYTF
v_call: TRBV5-1; d_call: TRBD1; j_call: TRBJ1-1; clone_size: once; cdr3_nt: TGCGCCAGCAGCTACCTATTCAGGGGGGGCACTGAAGCTTTCTTT; cdr3_aa: CASSYLFRGGTEAFF
v_call: TRBV12-2; d_call: .; j_call: TRBJ2-7; clone_size: .; cdr3_nt: TGTGCAAGTCGCTTAGGGGACAGGGGAGACTCCTACGAGCAGTACTTC; cdr3_aa: CASRLGDRGDSYEQYF
v_call: TRBV6-2/TRBV6-3; d_call: TRBD1; j_call: TRBJ1-1; clone_size: .; cdr3_nt: TGTGCCAGCAGTTACACCCAGGGGGTGAACACTGAAGCTTTCTTT; cdr3_aa: CASSYTQGVNTEAFF
v_call: TRBV12-3/TRBV12-4; d_call: .; j_call: TRBJ2-5; clone_size: .; cdr3_nt: TGTGCCAGCAGTTTAGGATTATGGGAGACCCAGTACTTC; cdr3_aa: CASSLGLWETQYF
v_call: TRBV5-6; d_call: .; j_call: TRBJ1-6; clone_size: .; cdr3_nt: TGTGCCAGCAGCTTAATACGCGTAAATTCACCCCTCCACTTT; cdr3_aa: CASSLIRVNSPLHF
v_call: TRBV29-1; d_call: .; j_call: TRBJ2-2; clone_size: .; cdr3_nt: TGCAGCGTTGATCGGCTGCACACCGGGGAGCTGTTTTTT; cdr3_aa: CSVDRLHTGELFF
v_call: TRBV6-1; d_call: TRBD1; j_call: TRBJ2-6; clone_size: few; cdr3_nt: TGTGCCAGCAAGAAGACAGGGTTTGGCTCTGGGGCCAACGTCCTGACTTTC; cdr3_aa: CASKKTGFGSGANVLTF
v_call: TRBV7-2; d_call: .; j_call: TRBJ1-6; clone_size: .; cdr3_nt: TGTGCCAGCAGCCCCGGACCGAGCTCCTATAATTCACCCCTCCACTTT; cdr3_aa: CASSPGPSSYNSPLHF
v_call: TRBV19; d_call: TRBD1; j_call: TRBJ1-1; clone_size: .; cdr3_nt: TGTGCCGCCGCAGGGGGCACGGGCACTGAAGCTTTCTTT; cdr3_aa: CAAAGGTGTEAFF
v_call: TRBV6-1; d_call: TRBD1; j_call: TRBJ1-2; clone_size: few; cdr3_nt: TGTGCCAGCAGCGACAGGGGAGGTGGCTACACCTTC; cdr3_aa: CASSDRGGGYTF
v_call: TRBV7-6; d_call: .; j_call: TRBJ1-2; clone_size: few; cdr3_nt: TGTGCCAGCAGCTTAGGTGCGGGTGTAGGGTATGGCTACACCTTC; cdr3_aa: CASSLGAGVGYGYTF
v_call: TRBV6-2/TRBV6-3; d_call: TRBD1; j_call: TRBJ1-2; clone_size: few; cdr3_nt: TGTGCCAGCAGGGGACAGGACAACTATGGCTACACCTTC; cdr3_aa: CASRGQDNYGYTF
v_call: TRBV20-1; d_call: TRBD1; j_call: TRBJ1-2; clone_size: .; cdr3_nt: TGCAGTGCCGGTTCGGGACAGACTTCCTATGGCTACACCTTC; cdr3_aa: CSAGSGQTSYGYTF
v_call: TRBV5-5; d_call: .; j_call: TRBJ2-7; clone_size: .; cdr3_nt: TGTGCCAGCAGCTTGAATCCCCAGGGTGGTTCTTACGAGCAGTACTTC; cdr3_aa: CASSLNPQGGSYEQYF
v_call: TRBV2; d_call: .; j_call: TRBJ2-7; clone_size: .; cdr3_nt: TGTGCCGGGGCGGCTGAGAGTTACGAGCAGTACTTC; cdr3_aa: CAGAAESYEQYF
v_call: TRBV30; d_call: .; j_call: TRBJ1-5; clone_size: .; cdr3_nt: TGTGCCTGGACGCCACAAACTGATCAGCCCCAGCATTTT; cdr3_aa: CAWTPQTDQPQHF
v_call: TRBV7-2; d_call: TRBD1; j_call: TRBJ1-2; clone_size: .; cdr3_nt: TGTGCCAGCAGCCCGACAGGGGGGCGCTTGAGTGGAATTGGCTACACCTTC; cdr3_aa: CASSPTGGRLSGIGYTF
v_call: TRBV4-2; d_call: .; j_call: TRBJ1-2; clone_size: few; cdr3_nt: TGTGCCAGCAGCCAAGATGTACAGAACGGCTATGGCTACACCTTC; cdr3_aa: CASSQDVQNGYGYTF
v_call: TRBV24-1; d_call: TRBD2; j_call: TRBJ2-1; clone_size: .; cdr3_nt: TGTGCCACCAGTGATGCGGGAGGGTCGGGGCTTTTTGATGAGCAGTTCTTC; cdr3_aa: CATSDAGGSGLFDEQFF
v_call: TRBV6-5; d_call: .; j_call: TRBJ2-2; clone_size: few; cdr3_nt: TGTGCCAGCAGTTGGGGCTCGGGCACCGGGGAGCTGTTTTTT; cdr3_aa: CASSWGSGTGELFF
v_call: TRBV6-1; d_call: .; j_call: TRBJ2-1; clone_size: .; cdr3_nt: TGTGCCAGCACTGAGGCAGTCCACTCCTACAATGAGCAGTTCTTC; cdr3_aa: CASTEAVHSYNEQFF
v_call: TRBV14; d_call: TRBD1; j_call: TRBJ1-6; clone_size: few; cdr3_nt: TGTGCCAGCAGCCCCGACAGGGGGTTCTCACCCCTCCACTTT; cdr3_aa: CASSPDRGFSPLHF
v_call: TRBV5-4; d_call: .; j_call: TRBJ1-1; clone_size: .; cdr3_nt: TGTGCCAGCAGCCCGGAGCCCACTGAAGCTTTCTTT; cdr3_aa: CASSPEPTEAFF
v_call: TRBV10-2; d_call: .; j_call: TRBJ1-1; clone_size: few; cdr3_nt: TGCGCCAGCAGTTTGTCGAGAGGGAACACTGAAGCTTTCTTT; cdr3_aa: CASSLSRGNTEAFF
v_call: TRBV2; d_call: .; j_call: TRBJ1-2; clone_size: .; cdr3_nt: TGTGCCAGCGCGAGGGAGGACCTAAATGGCTACACCTTC; cdr3_aa: CASAREDLNGYTF
v_call: TRBV12-3/TRBV12-4; d_call: .; j_call: TRBJ2-1; clone_size: .; cdr3_nt: TGTGCCAGCAGACACAACTACAATGAGCAGTTCTTC; cdr3_aa: CASRHNYNEQFF
v_call: TRBV5-1; d_call: .; j_call: TRBJ2-2; clone_size: once; cdr3_nt: TGCGCCAGCAGCTTGGGGGGGGCCGCGAACACCGGGGAGCTGTTTTTT; cdr3_aa: CASSLGGAANTGELFF
v_call: TRBV6-1; d_call: .; j_call: TRBJ2-3; clone_size: .; cdr3_nt: TGTGCCAGCAGGCCGGGAAGCGCAGATACGCAGTATTTT; cdr3_aa: CASRPGSADTQYF
v_call: TRBV5-4; d_call: .; j_call: TRBJ2-7; clone_size: .; cdr3_nt: TGTGCCAGCAGCCTGCGGGTAGCGGATCTATACGAGCAGTACTTC; cdr3_aa: CASSLRVADLYEQYF
v_call: TRBV11-2; d_call: TRBD1; j_call: TRBJ1-1; clone_size: few; cdr3_nt: TGTGCCAGCAGCCTAACCGACAGGGACACTGAAGCTTTCTTT; cdr3_aa: CASSLTDRDTEAFF
v_call: TRBV25-1; d_call: .; j_call: TRBJ2-1; clone_size: once; cdr3_nt: TGTGCCAGGCTACTAGCCTGTGTCTACAATGAGCAGTTCTTC; cdr3_aa: CARLLACVYNEQFF
v_call: TRBV6-1; d_call: .; j_call: TRBJ1-1; clone_size: .; cdr3_nt: TGTGCCAGCAGGAGGGGACGGGGGGCTGAAGCTTTCTTT; cdr3_aa: CASRRGRGAEAFF
v_call: TRBV20-1; d_call: TRBD1; j_call: TRBJ1-5; clone_size: once; cdr3_nt: TGCAGTACTAGAGAGGACAGGGGAGGGCAGCCCCAGCATTTT; cdr3_aa: CSTREDRGGQPQHF
v_call: TRBV12-3/TRBV12-4; d_call: TRBD1; j_call: TRBJ1-5; clone_size: once; cdr3_nt: TGTGCCAGCAGGGGACAGGGGAGGGGTAATCAGCCCCAGCATTTT; cdr3_aa: CASRGQGRGNQPQHF
v_call: TRBV6-5; d_call: .; j_call: TRBJ1-1; clone_size: .; cdr3_nt: TGTGCCAGCAGTTCCGTACAGGGGAACACTGAAGCTTTCTTT; cdr3_aa: CASSSVQGNTEAFF
v_call: TRBV20-1; d_call: .; j_call: TRBJ1-5; clone_size: few; cdr3_nt: TGCAGTGCTAGAGACGGGCCGGGTCAGCCCCAGCATTTT; cdr3_aa: CSARDGPGQPQHF
v_call: TRBV7-7; d_call: .; j_call: TRBJ2-7; clone_size: few; cdr3_nt: TGTGCTAGCAGCTCGAGGCGTGCGGGGGAGCAGTACTTC; cdr3_aa: CASSSRRAGEQYF
v_call: TRBV19; d_call: .; j_call: TRBJ1-4; clone_size: .; cdr3_nt: TGTGCCAGTAGTATGGGGGGTAATGAAAAACTGTTTTTT; cdr3_aa: CASSMGGNEKLFF
v_call: TRBV6-1; d_call: .; j_call: TRBJ1-2; clone_size: .; cdr3_nt: TGTGCCACAAAGAGGAGCTGGGACTCCTCGACCGGTGGCTACACCTTC; cdr3_aa: CATKRSWDSSTGGYTF
v_call: TRBV6-1; d_call: TRBD1; j_call: TRBJ1-5; clone_size: medium-sized; cdr3_nt: TGTGCCAGCACCCCGACAGGGTCGGATCAGCCCCAGCATTTT; cdr3_aa: CASTPTGSDQPQHF
v_call: TRBV18; d_call: .; j_call: TRBJ1-5; clone_size: .; cdr3_nt: TGTGCCAGCTCACAAGGACAGCTCGATCTTAATCAGCCCCAGCATTTT; cdr3_aa: CASSQGQLDLNQPQHF
v_call: TRBV28; d_call: .; j_call: TRBJ1-1; clone_size: once; cdr3_nt: TGTGCCAGCAGTTTATTCCCCCTCATTTTGGGGGGGGACACTGAAGCTTTCTTT; cdr3_aa: CASSLFPLILGGDTEAFF
v_call: TRBV20-1; d_call: .; j_call: TRBJ1-2; clone_size: .; cdr3_nt: TGCAGTGCTAAGGCCACACGACTAAACTATGGCTACACCTTC; cdr3_aa: CSAKATRLNYGYTF
v_call: TRBV28; d_call: TRBD1; j_call: TRBJ2-7; clone_size: .; cdr3_nt: TGTGCCAGCAGTCTAGTCTCCGGGACAGGGTTGGGCGAGCAGTACTTC; cdr3_aa: CASSLVSGTGLGEQYF
v_call: TRBV7-2; d_call: .; j_call: TRBJ2-1; clone_size: few; cdr3_nt: TGTGCCAGCAGCTTAAAAGGGGAAGTCTACAATGAGCAGTTCTTC; cdr3_aa: CASSLKGEVYNEQFF
v_call: TRBV2; d_call: TRBD1; j_call: TRBJ1-6; clone_size: .; cdr3_nt: TGTGCCAGCAGGCAACAGGGGGTAGGTTCGCCCCTCCACTTT; cdr3_aa: CASRQQGVGSPLHF
v_call: TRBV5-4; d_call: TRBD1; j_call: TRBJ1-1; clone_size: .; cdr3_nt: TGTGCCAGCAGCCTGGACAGGACGGGGCTGAACACTGAAGCTTTCTTT; cdr3_aa: CASSLDRTGLNTEAFF
v_call: TRBV20-1; d_call: .; j_call: TRBJ1-2; clone_size: few; cdr3_nt: TGCAGTGCCCCAAAGAAACCAGATTACTATGGCTACACCTTC; cdr3_aa: CSAPKKPDYYGYTF
v_call: TRBV25-1; d_call: .; j_call: TRBJ2-7; clone_size: few; cdr3_nt: TGTGCCAGCAGGGACAACTCCTACGAGCAGTACTTC; cdr3_aa: CASRDNSYEQYF
v_call: TRBV6-1; d_call: .; j_call: TRBJ1-5; clone_size: medium-sized; cdr3_nt: TGTGCCAGCAGCCTCGACACATATAGCAATCAGCCCCAGCATTTT; cdr3_aa: CASSLDTYSNQPQHF
v_call: TRBV6-1; d_call: .; j_call: TRBJ1-1; clone_size: medium-sized; cdr3_nt: TGTGCCAGCAACCGCGGAGACACTGAAGCTTTCTTT; cdr3_aa: CASNRGDTEAFF
v_call: TRBV10-3; d_call: TRBD1; j_call: TRBJ1-1; clone_size: .; cdr3_nt: TGTGCCATCAGCCTTGGGACAGACACTGGAGCTTTCTTT; cdr3_aa: CAISLGTDTGAFF
v_call: TRBV30; d_call: .; j_call: TRBJ1-1; clone_size: .; cdr3_nt: TGTGCCTGGAGTGTAGGGAGGACTGAAGCTTTCTTT; cdr3_aa: CAWSVGRTEAFF
v_call: TRBV12-3/TRBV12-4; d_call: TRBD1; j_call: TRBJ1-2; clone_size: .; cdr3_nt: TGTGCCAGCAGTTTACCAGGGGGCTATGGCTACACCTTC; cdr3_aa: CASSLPGGYGYTF